One TCR beta chain is described in this entry. Data came from immunoSEQ multiplex PCR; TCRdb stores just in-frame clones and leaves some out. The sample shows around 80,000 clones, less than 95% of them seen only once. The record originates from a study of control samples from healthy donors and cancer patients. V was clipped by 4 bases and J by 5 bases; unmatched bases: 16. The CDR3 is 17 residues long. Per germline, CDR1 SEHNR and CDR2 FQNEAQ (reference sequence). The V gene is TRBV7-9, the J gene TRBJ1-2; 7 nucleotides align to TRBD1. This TCR was sampled from a woman aged 30 to 39 in good health. Sequenced sample: blood. CDR3 protein: CASSSGVGPETGYGYTF. CDR3 bases: TGTGCCAGCAGCTCGGGGGTGGGGCCCGAGACAGGGTATGGCTACACCTTC.